This T cell receptor (beta chain) was captured in a study of blood T cells in healthy people across ages. Study-level findings and limits: Researchers said unsorted PBMCs prevented a conclusive naive versus antigen-experienced comparison. In the absence of known donor CMV status, changes in expanded clonotypes were possibly confounded. Whereas aged donors had fewer naive CD4+ cells, long-lived donors had more of them and higher diversity.

Researchers report isolating at least 6 million PBMCs per sample. There are many counts of this clonotype. What it recognizes is unknown. Deletions cut 2 bases from V and 0 bases from J, with 11 bases between. Germline lookup yields CDR1 DFQATT and CDR2 SNEGSKA (reference sequence). This CDR3 has 14 residues. Next came a second PCR, run for about 7 to 12 cycles, which used a sample-barcoded 5' primer along with a J-beta primer mix. From the 5' RACE reads, TCRdb called clonotypes with MiXCR, one entry per CDR3 protein. The data contain approximately 810,000 distinct CDR3 sequences, 25% to 30% of them singletons.

The TCR originated in a woman older than 75 in good health. V gene TRBV20-1 combines with J gene TRBJ2-7; D uncertain. Sample: blood. The CDR3 coding sequence is TGCAGTGCTAGACCAGCGACGAGCTCCTACGAGCAGTACTTC. This translates into CSARPATSSYEQYF.